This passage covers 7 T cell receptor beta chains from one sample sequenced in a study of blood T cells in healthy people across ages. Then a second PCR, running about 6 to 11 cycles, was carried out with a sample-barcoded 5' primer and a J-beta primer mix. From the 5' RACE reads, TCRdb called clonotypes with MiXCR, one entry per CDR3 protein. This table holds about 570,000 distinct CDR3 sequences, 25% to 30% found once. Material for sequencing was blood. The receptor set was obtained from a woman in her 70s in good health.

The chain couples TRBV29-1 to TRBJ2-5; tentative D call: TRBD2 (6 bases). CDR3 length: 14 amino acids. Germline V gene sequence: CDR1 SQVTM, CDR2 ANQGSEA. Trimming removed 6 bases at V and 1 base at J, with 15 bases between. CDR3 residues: CSVTLAGFQETQYF. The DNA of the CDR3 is TGCAGCGTGACACTAGCAGGGTTCCAAGAGACCCAGTACTTC.

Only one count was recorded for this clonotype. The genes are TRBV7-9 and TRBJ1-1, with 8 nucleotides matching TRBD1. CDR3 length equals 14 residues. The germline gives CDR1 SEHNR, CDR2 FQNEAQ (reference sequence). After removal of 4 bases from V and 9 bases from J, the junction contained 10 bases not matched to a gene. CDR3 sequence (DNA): TGTGCCAGCAGCTCTAGGACAGGGACTCCGAAAGCTTTCTTT. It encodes CASSSRTGTPKAFF.

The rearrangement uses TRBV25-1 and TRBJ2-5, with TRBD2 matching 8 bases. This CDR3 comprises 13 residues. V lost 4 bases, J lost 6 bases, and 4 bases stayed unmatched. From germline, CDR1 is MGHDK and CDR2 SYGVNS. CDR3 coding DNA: TGTGCCAGCAGTGCGGGGGGGATAAAGACCCAGTACTTC. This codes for CASSAGGIKTQYF. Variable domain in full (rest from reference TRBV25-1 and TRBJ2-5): EADIYQTPRYLVIGTGKKITLECSQTMGHDKMYWYQQDPGMELHLIHYSYGVNSTEKGDLSSESTVSRIRTEHFPLTLESARPSHTSQYLCASSAGGIKTQYFGPGTRLLVL.

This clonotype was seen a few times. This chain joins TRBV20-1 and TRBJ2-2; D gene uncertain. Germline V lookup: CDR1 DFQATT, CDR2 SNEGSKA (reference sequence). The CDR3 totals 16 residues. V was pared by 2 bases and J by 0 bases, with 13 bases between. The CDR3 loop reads CSARPFTSTNTGELFF. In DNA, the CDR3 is TGCAGTGCTAGACCCTTTACATCCACGAACACCGGGGAGCTGTTTTTT.

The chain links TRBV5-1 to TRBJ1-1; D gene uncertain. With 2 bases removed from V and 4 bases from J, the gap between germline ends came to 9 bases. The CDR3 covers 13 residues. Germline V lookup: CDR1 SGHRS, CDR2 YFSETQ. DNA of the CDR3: TGCGCCAGCAGCTTTGGAGACTCCACTGAAGCTTTCTTT. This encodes CASSFGDSTEAFF. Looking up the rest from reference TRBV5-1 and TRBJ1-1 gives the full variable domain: KAGVTQTPRYLIKTRGQQVTLSCSPISGHRSVSWYQQTPGQGLQFLFEYFSETQRNKGNFPGRFSGRQFSNSRSEMNVSTLELGDSALYLCASSFGDSTEAFFGQGTRLTVV.

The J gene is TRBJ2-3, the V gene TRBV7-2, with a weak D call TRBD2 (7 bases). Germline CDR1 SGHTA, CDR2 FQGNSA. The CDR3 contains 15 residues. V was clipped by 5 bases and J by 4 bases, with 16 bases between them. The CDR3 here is CASSQMGGGADTQYF. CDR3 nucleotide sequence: TGTGCCAGCAGCCAAATGGGCGGGGGCGCAGATACGCAGTATTTT.

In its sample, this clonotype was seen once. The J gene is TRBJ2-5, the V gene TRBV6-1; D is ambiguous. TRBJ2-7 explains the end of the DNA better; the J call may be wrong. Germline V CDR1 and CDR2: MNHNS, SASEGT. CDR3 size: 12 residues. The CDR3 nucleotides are TGTGCCAGCGGACGCGCTCTCTACGAGCAGTACTTC. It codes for CASGRALYEQYF.